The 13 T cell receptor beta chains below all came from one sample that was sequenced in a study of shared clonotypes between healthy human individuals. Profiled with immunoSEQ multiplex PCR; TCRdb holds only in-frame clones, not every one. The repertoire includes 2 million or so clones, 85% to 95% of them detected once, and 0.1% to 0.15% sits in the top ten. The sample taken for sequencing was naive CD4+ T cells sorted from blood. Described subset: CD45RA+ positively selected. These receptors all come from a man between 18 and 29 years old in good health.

The CDR3 spells CASSQTRATEAFF. The CDR3 nucleotides read TGTGCCAGCAGTCAAACAAGGGCCACTGAAGCTTTCTTT. The chain uses TRBV6-6 and TRBJ1-1, with D unresolved. CDR3 length: 13 amino acids. CDR1 and CDR2 (germline): MNHNY, SVGAGI (reference sequence). With 5 bases removed from V and 4 bases from J, the gap between germline ends came to 11 bases.

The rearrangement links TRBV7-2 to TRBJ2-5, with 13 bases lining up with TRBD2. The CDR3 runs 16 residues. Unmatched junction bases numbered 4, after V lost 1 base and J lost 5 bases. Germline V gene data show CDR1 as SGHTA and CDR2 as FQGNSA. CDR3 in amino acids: CASSLVGLAGTETQYF. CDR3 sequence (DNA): TGTGCCAGCAGCTTAGTGGGACTAGCGGGAACGGAGACCCAGTACTTC.

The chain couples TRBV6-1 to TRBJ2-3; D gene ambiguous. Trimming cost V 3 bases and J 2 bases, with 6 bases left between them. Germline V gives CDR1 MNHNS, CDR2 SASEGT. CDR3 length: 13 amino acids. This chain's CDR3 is CASSEPNTDTQYF. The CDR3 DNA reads TGTGCCAGCAGTGAGCCTAACACAGATACGCAGTATTTT.

The chain's CDR3 is CAWSAGPPGNQPQHF. In nucleotides, the CDR3 is TGTGCCTGGAGTGCCGGCCCTCCGGGCAATCAGCCCCAGCATTTT. The gene calls are TRBV30 and TRBJ1-5; no definite D call. This CDR3 spans 15 amino acids. V lost 1 base and J lost 2, with 12 bases in between. Germline V lookup: CDR1 GTSNPN, CDR2 SVGIG (reference sequence). Full variable domain (missing parts from reference TRBV30 and TRBJ1-5): SQTIHQWPATLVQPVGSPLSLECTVEGTSNPNLYWYRQAAGRGLQLLFYSVGIGQISSEVPQNLSASRPQDRQFILSSKKLLLSDSGFYLCAWSAGPPGNQPQHFGDGTRLSIL.

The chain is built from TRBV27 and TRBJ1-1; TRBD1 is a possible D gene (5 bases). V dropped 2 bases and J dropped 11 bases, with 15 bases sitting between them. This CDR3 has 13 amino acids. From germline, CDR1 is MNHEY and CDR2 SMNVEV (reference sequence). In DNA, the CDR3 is TGTGCCAGCAGTTTACGGGGGTCCGGTGGTGCTTTCTTT. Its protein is CASSLRGSGGAFF.

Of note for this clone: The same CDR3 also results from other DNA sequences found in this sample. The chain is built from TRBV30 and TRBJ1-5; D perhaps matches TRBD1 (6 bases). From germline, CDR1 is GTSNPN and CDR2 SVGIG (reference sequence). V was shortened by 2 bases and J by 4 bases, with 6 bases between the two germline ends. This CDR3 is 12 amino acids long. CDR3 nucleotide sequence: TGTGCCTGGAGTACAGGGAATCAGCCCCAGCATTTT. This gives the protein CAWSTGNQPQHF.

Here the CDR3 DNA reads TGTGCCAGCAGTTCCACGGGACTCCATACGCAGTATTTT. Protein: CASSSTGLHTQYF. V and J are TRBV27 and TRBJ2-3; TRBD2 is a possible D gene (6 bases). The V gene lost 4 bases and the J gene lost 7 bases, with 12 bases spanning the gap. Per the germline V gene, CDR1 is MNHEY and CDR2 is SMNVEV (reference sequence). The CDR3 loop spans 13 amino acids.

The CDR3 DNA follows: TGTGCCAGCAGCTTGGAGACAAAGAGGGTGCGGACCGGGGAGCTGTTTTTT. It encodes CASSLETKRVRTGELFF. This rearrangement joins TRBV5-6 to TRBJ2-2; tentatively, D is TRBD2 (5 bases). This CDR3 spans 17 amino acids. Germline assignment: CDR1 SGHDT and CDR2 YYEEEE. V dropped 0 bases and J dropped 5 bases, with 17 bases sitting between them.

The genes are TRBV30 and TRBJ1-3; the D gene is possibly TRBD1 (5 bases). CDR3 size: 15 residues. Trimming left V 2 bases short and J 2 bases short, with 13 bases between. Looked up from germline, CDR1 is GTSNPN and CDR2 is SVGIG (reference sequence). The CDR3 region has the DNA TGTGCCTGGAGTTCCCACGGGACGACTGGAAACACCATATATTTT. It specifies CAWSSHGTTGNTIYF. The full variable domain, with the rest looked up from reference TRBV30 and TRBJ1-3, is SQTIHQWPATLVQPVGSPLSLECTVEGTSNPNLYWYRQAAGRGLQLLFYSVGIGQISSEVPQNLSASRPQDRQFILSSKKLLLSDSGFYLCAWSSHGTTGNTIYFGEGSWLTVV.

The CDR3 DNA is TGCGCCAGCAGCCCAGCGTGGGTGATGAACACTGAAGCTTTCTTT. Its translation is CASSPAWVMNTEAFF. The V and J genes are TRBV5-1 and TRBJ1-1, with unresolved D. Trimming removed 4 bases at V and 0 bases at J, with 13 bases between. Germline V gene lookup returns CDR1 SGHRS and CDR2 YFSETQ. The CDR3 has 15 amino acids.

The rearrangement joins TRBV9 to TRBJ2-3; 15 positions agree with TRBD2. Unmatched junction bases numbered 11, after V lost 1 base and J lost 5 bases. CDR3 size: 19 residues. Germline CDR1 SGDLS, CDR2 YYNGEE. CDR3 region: CASSVHGLAGGLNEDTQYF. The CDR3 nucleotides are TGTGCCAGCAGCGTACACGGACTAGCGGGAGGGCTTAACGAAGATACGCAGTATTTT.

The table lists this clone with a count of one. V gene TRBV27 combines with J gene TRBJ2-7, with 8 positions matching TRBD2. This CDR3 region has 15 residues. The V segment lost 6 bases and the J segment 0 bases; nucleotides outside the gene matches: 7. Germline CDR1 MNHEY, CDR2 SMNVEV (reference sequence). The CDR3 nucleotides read TGTGCCAGCAGGCAACTAGCGGCCAACTCCTACGAGCAGTACTTC. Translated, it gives CASRQLAANSYEQYF.

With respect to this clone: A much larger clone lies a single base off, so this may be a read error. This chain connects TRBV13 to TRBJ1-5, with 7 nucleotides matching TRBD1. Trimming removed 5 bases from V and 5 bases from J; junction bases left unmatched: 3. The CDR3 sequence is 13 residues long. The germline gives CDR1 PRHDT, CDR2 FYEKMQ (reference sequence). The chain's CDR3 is CASSPDRDQPQHF. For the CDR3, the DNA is TGTGCCAGCAGCCCTGACAGGGATCAGCCCCAGCATTTT.